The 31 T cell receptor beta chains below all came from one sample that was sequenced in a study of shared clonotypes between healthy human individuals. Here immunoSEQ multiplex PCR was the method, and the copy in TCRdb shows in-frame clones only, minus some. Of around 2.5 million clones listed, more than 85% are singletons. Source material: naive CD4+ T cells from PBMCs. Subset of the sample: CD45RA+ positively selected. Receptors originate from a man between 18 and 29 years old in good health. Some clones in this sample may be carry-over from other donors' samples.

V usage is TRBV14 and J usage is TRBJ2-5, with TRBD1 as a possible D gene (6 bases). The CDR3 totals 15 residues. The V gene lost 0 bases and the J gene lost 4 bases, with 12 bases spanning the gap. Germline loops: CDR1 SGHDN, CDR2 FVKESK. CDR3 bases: TGTGCCAGCAGCCAAGATATCACAGGGCGAGAGACCCAGTACTTC. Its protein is CASSQDITGRETQYF.

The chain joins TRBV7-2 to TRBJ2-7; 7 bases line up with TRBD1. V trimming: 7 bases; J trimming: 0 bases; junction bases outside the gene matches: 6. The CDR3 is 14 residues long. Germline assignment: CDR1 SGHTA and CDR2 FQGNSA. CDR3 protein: CASKPTGLSYEQYF. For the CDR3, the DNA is TGTGCCAGCAAACCGACAGGGCTCTCCTACGAGCAGTACTTC.

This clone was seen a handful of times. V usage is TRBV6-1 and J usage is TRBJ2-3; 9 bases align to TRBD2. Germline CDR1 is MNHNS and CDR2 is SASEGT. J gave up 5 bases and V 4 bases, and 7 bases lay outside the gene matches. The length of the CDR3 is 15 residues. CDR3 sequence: CASSVSGREVDTQYF. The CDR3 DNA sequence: TGTGCCAGCAGTGTTAGCGGGAGAGAGGTAGATACGCAGTATTTT.

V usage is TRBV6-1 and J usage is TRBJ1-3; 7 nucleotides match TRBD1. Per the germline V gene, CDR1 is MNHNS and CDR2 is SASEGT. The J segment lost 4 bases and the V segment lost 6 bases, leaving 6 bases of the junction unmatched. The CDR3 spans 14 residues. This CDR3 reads CASRPTGVGNTIYF. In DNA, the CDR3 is TGTGCCAGCAGACCTACAGGGGTCGGAAACACCATATATTTT.

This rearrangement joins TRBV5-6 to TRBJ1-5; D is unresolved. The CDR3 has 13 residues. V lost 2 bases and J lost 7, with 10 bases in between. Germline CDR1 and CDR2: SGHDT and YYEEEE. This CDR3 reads CASSFGVRQPQHF. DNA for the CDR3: TGTGCCAGCAGCTTTGGGGTGCGGCAGCCCCAGCATTTT.

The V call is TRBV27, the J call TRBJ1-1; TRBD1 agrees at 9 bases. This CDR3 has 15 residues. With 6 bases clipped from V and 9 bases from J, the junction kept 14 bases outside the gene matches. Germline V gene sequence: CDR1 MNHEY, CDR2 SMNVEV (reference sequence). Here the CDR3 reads CASSSQTGGHRKAFF. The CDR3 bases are TGTGCCAGCAGCTCCCAGACAGGGGGGCATAGAAAAGCTTTCTTT.

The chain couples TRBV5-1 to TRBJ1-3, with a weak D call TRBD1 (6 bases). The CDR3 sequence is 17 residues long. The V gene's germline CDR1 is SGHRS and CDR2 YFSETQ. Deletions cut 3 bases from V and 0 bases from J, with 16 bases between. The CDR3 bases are TGCGCCAGCAGCTCAAAACAGGGATCCTTCTCTGGAAACACCATATATTTT. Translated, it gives CASSSKQGSFSGNTIYF.

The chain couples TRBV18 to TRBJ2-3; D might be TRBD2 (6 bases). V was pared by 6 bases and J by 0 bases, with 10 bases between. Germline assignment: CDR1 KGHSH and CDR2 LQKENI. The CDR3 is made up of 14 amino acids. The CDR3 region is CASSLGGSTDTQYF. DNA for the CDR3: TGTGCCAGCTCTCTTGGGGGGAGCACAGATACGCAGTATTTT.

For the CDR3, the DNA is TGTGCCAGCAGCTTGGGACAGGGGGTATGGGGCGCGTCTGGGGCCAACGTCCTGACTTTC. It specifies CASSLGQGVWGASGANVLTF. The chain couples TRBV7-8 to TRBJ2-6, with TRBD1 matching 11 bases. This CDR3 is 20 amino acids long. The germline V gene encodes CDR1 SGHVS and CDR2 FQNEAQ. With 3 bases clipped from V and 1 base from J, the junction kept 11 bases outside the gene matches.

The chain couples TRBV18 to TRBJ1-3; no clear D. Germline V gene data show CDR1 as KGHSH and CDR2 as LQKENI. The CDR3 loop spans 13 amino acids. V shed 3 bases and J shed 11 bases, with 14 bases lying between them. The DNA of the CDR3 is TGTGCCAGCTCACCGGTTGTCGGGGAGGCCATATATTTT. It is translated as CASSPVVGEAIYF.

In DNA, the CDR3 is TGTGCCTGGAGTGTATACTCGGGGCTCTACGAGCAGTACTTC. This gives the protein CAWSVYSGLYEQYF. The chain couples TRBV30 to TRBJ2-7; D may correspond to TRBD1 or TRBD2 (5 bases each). This CDR3 is 14 amino acids long. The V gene lost 0 bases and the J gene lost 3 bases, with 12 bases spanning the gap. The germline CDR1 and CDR2 sequences are GTSNPN and SVGIG (reference sequence).

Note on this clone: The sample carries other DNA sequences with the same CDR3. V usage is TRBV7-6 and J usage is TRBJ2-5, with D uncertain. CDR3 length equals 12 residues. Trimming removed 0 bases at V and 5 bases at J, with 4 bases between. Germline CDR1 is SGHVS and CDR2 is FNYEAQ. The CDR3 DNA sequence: TGTGCCAGCAGCTTAGCGCGGGAGACCCAGTACTTC. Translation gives CASSLARETQYF.

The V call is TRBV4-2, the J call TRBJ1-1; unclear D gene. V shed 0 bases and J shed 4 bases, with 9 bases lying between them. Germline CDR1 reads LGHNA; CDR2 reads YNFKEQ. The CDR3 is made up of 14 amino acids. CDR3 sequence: CASSQDGRSTEAFF. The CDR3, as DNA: TGTGCCAGCAGCCAAGATGGGAGGAGCACTGAAGCTTTCTTT.

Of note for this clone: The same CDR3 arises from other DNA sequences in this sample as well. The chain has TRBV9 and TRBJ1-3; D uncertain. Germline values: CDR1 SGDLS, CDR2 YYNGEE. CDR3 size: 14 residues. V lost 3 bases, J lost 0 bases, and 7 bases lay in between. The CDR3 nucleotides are TGTGCCAGCAGCGATGGCAGCTCTGGAAACACCATATATTTT. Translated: CASSDGSSGNTIYF.

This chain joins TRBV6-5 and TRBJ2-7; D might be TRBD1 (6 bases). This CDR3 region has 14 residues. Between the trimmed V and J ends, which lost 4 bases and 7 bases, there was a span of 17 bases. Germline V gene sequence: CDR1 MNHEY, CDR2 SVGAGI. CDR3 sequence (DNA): TGTGCCAGCAGTTTAAACAGGGACCCGGGGGAGCAGTACTTC. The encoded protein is CASSLNRDPGEQYF.

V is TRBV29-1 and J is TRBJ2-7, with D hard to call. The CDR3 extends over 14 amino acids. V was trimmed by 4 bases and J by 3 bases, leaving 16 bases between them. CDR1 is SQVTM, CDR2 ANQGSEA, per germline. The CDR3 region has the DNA TGCAGCGTTGTTAAGGCAGGAGACATCTACGAGCAGTACTTC. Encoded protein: CSVVKAGDIYEQYF.

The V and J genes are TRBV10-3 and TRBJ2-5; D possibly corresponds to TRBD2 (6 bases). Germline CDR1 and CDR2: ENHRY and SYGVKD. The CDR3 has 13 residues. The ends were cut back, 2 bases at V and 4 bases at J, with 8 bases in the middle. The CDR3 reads CAISEGGSETQYF. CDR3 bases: TGTGCCATCAGTGAGGGGGGGTCAGAGACCCAGTACTTC.

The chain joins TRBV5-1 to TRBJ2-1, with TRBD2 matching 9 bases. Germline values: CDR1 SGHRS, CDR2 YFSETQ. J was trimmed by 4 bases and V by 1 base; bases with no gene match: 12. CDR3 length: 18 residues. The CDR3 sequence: CASSLRRWAGGPYNEQFF. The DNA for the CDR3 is TGCGCCAGCAGCTTGCGTCGGTGGGCGGGAGGGCCTTACAATGAGCAGTTCTTC.

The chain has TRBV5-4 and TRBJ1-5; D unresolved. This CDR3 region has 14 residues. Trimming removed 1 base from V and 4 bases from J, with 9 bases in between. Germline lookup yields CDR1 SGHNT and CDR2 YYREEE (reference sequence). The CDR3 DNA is TGTGCCAGCAGCTTGTTTGGAGTAAATCAGCCCCAGCATTTT. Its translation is CASSLFGVNQPQHF.

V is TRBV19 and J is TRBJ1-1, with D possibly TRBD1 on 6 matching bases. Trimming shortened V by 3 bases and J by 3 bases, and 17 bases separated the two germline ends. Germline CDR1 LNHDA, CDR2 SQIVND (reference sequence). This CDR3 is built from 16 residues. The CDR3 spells CASSIIRQGPYTEAFF. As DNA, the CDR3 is TGTGCCAGTAGTATCATCCGTCAGGGGCCCTACACTGAAGCTTTCTTT.

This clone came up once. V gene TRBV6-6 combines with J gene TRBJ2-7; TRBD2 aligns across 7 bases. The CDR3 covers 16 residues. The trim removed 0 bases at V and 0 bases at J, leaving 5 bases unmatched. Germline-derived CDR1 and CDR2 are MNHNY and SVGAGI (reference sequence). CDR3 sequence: CASSYSPRGSSYEQYF. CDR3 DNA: TGTGCCAGCAGTTACTCACCCCGCGGGAGCTCCTACGAGCAGTACTTC.

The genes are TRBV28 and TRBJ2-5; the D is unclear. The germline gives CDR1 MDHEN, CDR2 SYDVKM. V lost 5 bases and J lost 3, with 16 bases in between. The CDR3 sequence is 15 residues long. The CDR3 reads CASSPSWAAKETQYF. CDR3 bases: TGTGCCAGCAGTCCCTCGTGGGCAGCCAAAGAGACCCAGTACTTC.

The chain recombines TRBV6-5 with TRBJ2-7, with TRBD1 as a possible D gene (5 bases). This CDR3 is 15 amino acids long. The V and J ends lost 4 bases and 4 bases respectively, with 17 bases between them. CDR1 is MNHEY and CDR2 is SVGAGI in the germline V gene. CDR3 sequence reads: CASSLWGLTAYEQYF. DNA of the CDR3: TGTGCCAGCAGTTTATGGGGCCTAACGGCTTACGAGCAGTACTTC.

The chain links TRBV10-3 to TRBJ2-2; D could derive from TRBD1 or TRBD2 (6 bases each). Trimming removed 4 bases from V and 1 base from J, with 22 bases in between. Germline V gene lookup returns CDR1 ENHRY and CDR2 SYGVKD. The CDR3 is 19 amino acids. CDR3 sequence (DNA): TGTGCCATCAGTGGCCCCGGAGGGGGGAGTCTCCAGAACACCGGGGAGCTGTTTTTT. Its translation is CAISGPGGGSLQNTGELFF.

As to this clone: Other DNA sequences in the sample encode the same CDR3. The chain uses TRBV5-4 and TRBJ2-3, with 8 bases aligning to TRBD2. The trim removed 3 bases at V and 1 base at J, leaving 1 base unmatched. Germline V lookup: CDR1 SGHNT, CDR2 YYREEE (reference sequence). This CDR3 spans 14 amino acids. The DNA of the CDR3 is TGTGCCAGCAGCTCGCGGGAGGGCACAGATACGCAGTATTTT. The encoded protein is CASSSREGTDTQYF.

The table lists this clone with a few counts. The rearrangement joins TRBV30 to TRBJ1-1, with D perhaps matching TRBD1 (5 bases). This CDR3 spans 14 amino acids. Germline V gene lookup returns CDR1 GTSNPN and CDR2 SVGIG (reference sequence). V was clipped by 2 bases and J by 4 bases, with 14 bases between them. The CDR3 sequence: CAWSRRGGGTEAFF. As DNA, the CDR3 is TGTGCCTGGAGTCGACGGGGCGGGGGCACTGAAGCTTTCTTT. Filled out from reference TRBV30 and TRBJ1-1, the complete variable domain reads SQTIHQWPATLVQPVGSPLSLECTVEGTSNPNLYWYRQAAGRGLQLLFYSVGIGQISSEVPQNLSASRPQDRQFILSSKKLLLSDSGFYLCAWSRRGGGTEAFFGQGTRLTVV.

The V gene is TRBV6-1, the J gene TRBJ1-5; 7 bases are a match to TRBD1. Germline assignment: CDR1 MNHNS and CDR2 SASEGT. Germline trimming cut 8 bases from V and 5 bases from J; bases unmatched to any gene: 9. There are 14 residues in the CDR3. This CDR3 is CASCMTGPDQPQHF. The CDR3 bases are TGTGCCAGCTGTATGACAGGGCCGGATCAGCCCCAGCATTTT.

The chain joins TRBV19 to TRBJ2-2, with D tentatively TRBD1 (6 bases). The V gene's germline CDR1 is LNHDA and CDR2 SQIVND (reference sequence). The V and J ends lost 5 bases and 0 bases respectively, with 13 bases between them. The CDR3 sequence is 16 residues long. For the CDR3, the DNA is TGTGCCAGTAGTCCCCTGGGGGCCGCGAACACCGGGGAGCTGTTTTTT. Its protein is CASSPLGAANTGELFF.

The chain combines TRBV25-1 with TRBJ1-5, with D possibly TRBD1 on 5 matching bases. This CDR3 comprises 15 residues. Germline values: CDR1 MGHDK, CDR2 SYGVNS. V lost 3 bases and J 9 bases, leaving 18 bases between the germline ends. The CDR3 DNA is TGTGCCAGCAGTGACCCCGGGGAGGGGAGTAGGCCCCAGCATTTT. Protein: CASSDPGEGSRPQHF.

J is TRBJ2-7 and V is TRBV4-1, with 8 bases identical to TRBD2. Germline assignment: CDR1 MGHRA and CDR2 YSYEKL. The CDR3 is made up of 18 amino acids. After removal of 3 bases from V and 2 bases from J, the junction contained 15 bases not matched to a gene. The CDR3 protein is CASSQQFRPNGGAYEQYF. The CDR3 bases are TGCGCCAGCAGCCAGCAATTTAGGCCAAACGGGGGGGCCTACGAGCAGTACTTC.

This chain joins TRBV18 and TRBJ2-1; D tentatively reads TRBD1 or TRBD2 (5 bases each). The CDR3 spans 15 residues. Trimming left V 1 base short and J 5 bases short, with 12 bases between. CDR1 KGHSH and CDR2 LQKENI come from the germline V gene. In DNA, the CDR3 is TGTGCCAGCTCACCACGGGGGTTTGGCAACAATGAGCAGTTCTTC. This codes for CASSPRGFGNNEQFF.